A selection of T cell receptor beta chains follows, all from one sample in a study of T-cell reconstitution after alpha-beta-depleted transplantation in children. TCRdb re-analysed the PCR reads in MiXCR, keeping a single row per CDR3 protein. Of around 450,000 distinct CDR3 sequences listed, over 9.5% were seen once; the top ten hold roughly 2%. Sequencing used PBMCs, obtained before TCRalphabeta/CD19-depleted stem cell transplant. The receptors here all came from a child aged 2-15 years with inherited bone marrow failure, due to receive a stem cell transplant. The CDR3 runs from the conserved cysteine through the conserved F or W. D genes are given only for firm matches. Clone size appears in some rows only: once, few, many, or a class for an expanded clone.

V,size,D,J,CDR3,DNA
TRBV5-1,many,.,TRBJ2-5,CASSPIQQGETQYF,TGCGCCAGCAGCCCGATCCAGCAGGGAGAGACCCAGTACTTC
TRBV19,many,.,TRBJ1-3,CASSITTRGVLRSGNTIYF,TGTGCCAGTAGTATCACCACCCGGGGGGTGCTACGGTCTGGAAACACCATATATTTT
TRBV20-1,many,TRBD2,TRBJ2-7,CSAYSGLISYEQYF,TGCAGTGCTTATAGCGGGCTTATATCCTACGAGCAGTACTTC
TRBV5-1,many,.,TRBJ2-3,CASSLSPTTDTQYF,TGCGCCAGCAGCTTAAGCCCTACCACAGATACGCAGTATTTT
TRBV15,many,TRBD1,TRBJ1-5,CATSRNRGDQPQHF,TGTGCCACCAGCAGAAACAGGGGTGATCAGCCCCAGCATTTT
TRBV28,many,TRBD2,TRBJ2-3,CASSLSGTTDTQYF,TGTGCCAGCAGCCTTAGCGGGACCACAGATACGCAGTATTTT
TRBV27,many,TRBD2,TRBJ2-1,CASSPRTSSYNEQFF,TGTGCCAGCAGCCCCAGGACTAGCTCCTACAATGAGCAGTTCTTC
TRBV20-1,many,.,TRBJ2-3,CSARMGDGTDTQYF,TGCAGTGCTAGAATGGGAGATGGGACAGATACGCAGTATTTT
TRBV5-4,many,TRBD1,TRBJ1-6,CASSLGPVAGGHYNSPLHF,TGTGCCAGCAGCTTGGGTCCTGTGGCAGGGGGACACTATAATTCACCCCTCCACTTT
TRBV12-3/TRBV12-4,many,.,TRBJ2-5,CASSGLVLGSWGETQYF,TGTGCCAGCAGTGGCCTAGTTCTGGGGTCATGGGGGGAGACCCAGTACTTC
TRBV4-3,.,TRBD2,TRBJ2-3,CASSQVAGADTQYF,TGCGCCAGCAGCCAAGTCGCGGGGGCAGATACGCAGTATTTT
TRBV7-2,many,.,TRBJ2-5,CASSFGGPQETQYF,TGTGCCAGCAGCTTCGGGGGCCCGCAAGAGACCCAGTACTTC
TRBV11-2,few,.,TRBJ2-7,CASSRPGGKIYEQYF,TGTGCCAGCAGCCGTCCGGGCGGGAAGATCTACGAGCAGTACTTC
TRBV28,many,.,TRBJ2-7,CASRSGRYEQYF,TGTGCCAGCAGATCAGGAAGGTACGAGCAGTACTTC
TRBV20-1,.,TRBD2,TRBJ2-7,CSARDRAHSGSPHSYEQYF,TGCAGTGCTAGAGACCGGGCCCATAGCGGGAGCCCCCACTCCTACGAGCAGTACTTC
TRBV9,many,.,TRBJ2-2,CASSVGLPSFGTGELFF,TGTGCCAGCAGCGTAGGATTGCCTAGTTTTGGCACCGGGGAGCTGTTTTTT
TRBV15,many,.,TRBJ2-2,CATSRDLYTGELFF,TGTGCCACCAGCAGAGATCTGTACACCGGGGAGCTGTTTTTT
TRBV3-1,.,.,TRBJ2-7,CASSQEGRGHEQYF,TGTGCCAGCAGCCAAGAGGGCCGGGGGCACGAGCAGTACTTC
TRBV19,many,.,TRBJ1-1,CASSMVAGITEAFF,TGTGCCAGTAGTATGGTGGCGGGGATCACTGAAGCTTTCTTT
TRBV7-2,many,.,TRBJ2-3,CASSKGYREADTQYF,TGTGCCAGCAGCAAAGGGTACAGGGAAGCAGATACGCAGTATTTT
TRBV5-1,many,TRBD2,TRBJ2-7,CASSWAGGHSYEQYF,TGCGCCAGCAGCTGGGCGGGAGGCCATTCCTACGAGCAGTACTTC
TRBV28,many,TRBD2,TRBJ2-1,CASSRSGGNNEQFF,TGTGCCAGCAGTCGGTCGGGAGGGAACAATGAGCAGTTCTTC
TRBV27,few,.,TRBJ2-1,CASSGSQFF,TGTGCCAGCAGTGGTTCGCAGTTCTTC
TRBV7-9,many,.,TRBJ2-1,CASSPSYGAAVDEQFF,TGTGCCAGCAGCCCTTCCTACGGGGCTGCCGTGGATGAGCAGTTCTTC
TRBV28,.,TRBD1,TRBJ2-7,CASSPGQSSYERYF,TGTGCCAGCAGCCCGGGACAGAGTTCCTACGAGCGGTACTTC
TRBV6-1,many,.,TRBJ2-7,CASSRQALYEQYF,TGTGCCAGCAGTAGACAGGCCCTCTACGAGCAGTACTTC
TRBV7-2,many,TRBD2,TRBJ2-2,CASSLRGGSFGELFF,TGTGCCAGCAGCTTAAGGGGCGGGAGCTTCGGGGAGCTGTTTTTT
TRBV7-7,few,TRBD1,TRBJ2-7,CARGQGAYFPYEQYF,TGTGCTCGGGGACAGGGGGCTTATTTCCCCTACGAGCAGTACTTC
TRBV5-1,.,.,TRBJ2-7,CASSPQAQGSYEQYF,TGCGCCAGCAGCCCTCAAGCACAGGGCTCCTACGAGCAGTACTTC
TRBV7-9,few,.,TRBJ2-7,CASSAVAGIYEQYF,TGTGCCAGCAGCGCCGTTGCGGGGATCTACGAGCAGTACTTC
TRBV6-2/TRBV6-3,.,TRBD2,TRBJ2-3,CASSRTSGRSRADTQYF,TGTGCCAGCAGTCGGACTAGCGGGAGAAGTCGGGCAGATACGCAGTATTTT
TRBV20-1,.,TRBD2,TRBJ2-7,CSARPTSGRTYEQYF,TGCAGTGCTAGGCCGACTAGCGGGAGAACCTACGAGCAGTACTTC
TRBV6-2/TRBV6-3,many,TRBD1,TRBJ2-1,CASTLGTAANNEQFF,TGTGCCAGCACCCTTGGGACAGCCGCTAACAATGAGCAGTTCTTC
TRBV29-1,many,TRBD1,TRBJ1-2,CSDRTGYGYTF,TGCAGCGACCGGACAGGGTACGGCTACACCTTC
TRBV29-1,many,.,TRBJ2-2,CSVAGNTGELFF,TGCAGCGTAGCGGGGAACACCGGGGAGCTGTTTTTT
TRBV7-2,.,.,TRBJ2-7,CASSLGSVYNYEQYF,TGTGCCAGCAGCTTAGGTAGCGTCTACAATTACGAGCAGTACTTC
TRBV5-1,many,TRBD1,TRBJ2-2,CASSATGTGYIGELFF,TGCGCCAGCAGCGCAACCGGGACAGGGTATATCGGGGAGCTGTTTTTT
TRBV29-1,many,.,TRBJ2-1,CSVDEEASQSYNEQFF,TGCAGCGTTGACGAGGAGGCTAGCCAATCCTACAATGAGCAGTTCTTC
TRBV20-1,many,TRBD1,TRBJ2-3,CSAHPLGQGTDTQYF,TGCAGTGCTCACCCTCTCGGACAGGGTACAGATACGCAGTATTTT
TRBV12-3/TRBV12-4,many,TRBD2,TRBJ2-1,CASSTRLAESYNEQFF,TGTGCCAGCAGTACTCGACTAGCGGAGTCCTACAATGAGCAGTTCTTC
TRBV24-1,.,TRBD1,TRBJ2-1,CATSDKTGEHNEQFF,TGTGCCACCAGTGACAAGACAGGGGAACACAATGAGCAGTTCTTC
TRBV10-3,many,TRBD1,TRBJ1-2,CAIRTGASNYGYTF,TGTGCCATCAGGACAGGGGCGTCCAACTATGGCTACACCTTC
TRBV20-1,many,TRBD1,TRBJ1-4,CSAAPGGTADEKLFF,TGCAGTGCTGCCCCTGGAGGGACAGCAGATGAAAAACTGTTTTTT
TRBV5-4,many,.,TRBJ2-3,CASSLDSSSTDTQYF,TGTGCCAGCAGCTTGGACAGCTCTAGCACAGATACGCAGTATTTT
TRBV10-3,many,.,TRBJ2-1,CAISDRREHSYNEQFF,TGTGCCATCAGTGATCGACGGGAGCACTCCTACAATGAGCAGTTCTTC
TRBV12-3/TRBV12-4,.,.,TRBJ1-2,CASSFQGGNYGYTF,TGTGCCAGCAGCTTTCAAGGGGGAAACTATGGCTACACCTTC
TRBV20-1,many,TRBD2,TRBJ2-5,CSAIGRPRAQYF,TGCAGTGCTATCGGGAGGCCCCGGGCCCAGTACTTC
TRBV19,.,.,TRBJ2-4,CASSRSRGSIAKNIQYF,TGTGCCAGTAGTCGATCCCGCGGCAGTATAGCCAAAAACATTCAGTACTTC
TRBV15,few,TRBD1,TRBJ2-5,CATSTHTTGPLQETQYF,TGTGCCACCAGCACTCATACGACAGGGCCTCTCCAAGAGACCCAGTACTTC
TRBV7-2,many,TRBD2,TRBJ2-3,CASSGTSGITDTQYF,TGTGCCAGCAGCGGCACTAGCGGTATCACAGATACGCAGTATTTT
TRBV21-1,.,.,TRBJ2-1,CASSNWTSGMFDDEQFF,TGTGCCAGCAGCAATTGGACCAGCGGGATGTTTGACGATGAGCAGTTCTTC
TRBV23-1,many,.,TRBJ1-5,CAHLRANKTPQHF,TGCGCCCATCTCCGGGCCAACAAAACCCCCCAGCATTTT
TRBV28,.,TRBD2,TRBJ2-2,CASSLSSGLAGDSNTGELFF,TGTGCCAGCAGTTTGAGTTCGGGACTAGCGGGAGACTCGAACACCGGGGAGCTGTTTTTT
TRBV19,few,.,TRBJ2-2,CASSIGQLFTGELFF,TGTGCCAGTAGTATAGGGCAGCTCTTCACCGGGGAGCTGTTTTTT
TRBV11-1,many,.,TRBJ2-6,CASSSLISTKTGTGANVLTF,TGTGCCAGCAGCTCCTTAATTTCTACGAAAACAGGGACTGGGGCCAACGTCCTGACTTTC
TRBV12-5,few,TRBD1,TRBJ2-1,CASGFSTGQGGNEQFF,TGTGCTAGTGGTTTCTCCACGGGACAGGGAGGCAATGAGCAGTTCTTC
TRBV27,many,.,TRBJ1-5,CASSFFWGGNQPQHF,TGTGCCAGCAGTTTTTTTTGGGGGGGAAATCAGCCCCAGCATTTT